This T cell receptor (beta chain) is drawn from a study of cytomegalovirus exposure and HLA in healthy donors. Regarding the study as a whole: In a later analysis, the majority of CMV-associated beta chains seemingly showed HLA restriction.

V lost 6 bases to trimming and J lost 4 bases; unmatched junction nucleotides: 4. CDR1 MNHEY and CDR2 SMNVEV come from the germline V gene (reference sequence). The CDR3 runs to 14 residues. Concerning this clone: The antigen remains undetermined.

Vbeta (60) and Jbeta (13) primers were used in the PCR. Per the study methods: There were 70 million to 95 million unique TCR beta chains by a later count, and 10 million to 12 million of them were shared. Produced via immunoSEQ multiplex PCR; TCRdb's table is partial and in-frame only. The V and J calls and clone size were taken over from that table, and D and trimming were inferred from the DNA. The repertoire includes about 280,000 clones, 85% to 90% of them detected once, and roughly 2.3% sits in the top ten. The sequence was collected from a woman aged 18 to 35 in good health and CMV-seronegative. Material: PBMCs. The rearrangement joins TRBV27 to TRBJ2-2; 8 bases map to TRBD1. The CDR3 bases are TGTGCCAGCAGATGGGACAGGCTCACCGGGGAGCTGTTTTTT. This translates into CASRWDRLTGELFF.